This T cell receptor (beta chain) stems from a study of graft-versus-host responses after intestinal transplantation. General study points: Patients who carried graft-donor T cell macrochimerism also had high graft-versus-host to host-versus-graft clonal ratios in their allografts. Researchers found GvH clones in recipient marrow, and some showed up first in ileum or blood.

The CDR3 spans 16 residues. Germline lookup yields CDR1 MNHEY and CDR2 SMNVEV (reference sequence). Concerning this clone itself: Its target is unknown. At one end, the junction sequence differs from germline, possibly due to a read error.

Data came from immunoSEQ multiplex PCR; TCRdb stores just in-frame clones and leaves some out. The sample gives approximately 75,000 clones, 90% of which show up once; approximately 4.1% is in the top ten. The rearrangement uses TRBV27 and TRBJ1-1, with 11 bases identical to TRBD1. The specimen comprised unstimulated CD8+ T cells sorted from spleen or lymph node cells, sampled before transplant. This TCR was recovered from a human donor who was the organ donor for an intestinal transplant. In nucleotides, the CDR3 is TGTGCCACCAGTCGATGGACAGGGGGCCTGAACACTGAAGCTTTCTTT. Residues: CATSRWTGGLNTEAFF.